What follows are 20 T cell receptor beta chains derived from one specimen sequenced in a study of radiation and T cells in renal cell carcinoma. Treatment defined: treatment-naive control, cytoreductive nephrectomy. Clones were read by immunoSEQ multiplex PCR, and TCRdb kept only the in-frame ones, dropping some. The table has about 18,000 clones, roughly three fifths seen once. Material: tumor tissue, obtained from a patient whose treatment was nephrectomy without radiotherapy. The source of these receptors is a man aged 50 or older with renal cell carcinoma.

CDR3 residues: CAISDAGQETQYF. In nucleotides, the CDR3 is TGTGCCATCAGTGACGCCGGGCAAGAGACCCAGTACTTC. The gene calls are TRBV10-3 and TRBJ2-5; no reliable D call. Trimming took off 3 bases at V and 2 bases at J, with 7 bases between the two ends. Germline V gene data show CDR1 as ENHRY and CDR2 as SYGVKD. This CDR3 has 13 amino acids.

The DNA of the CDR3 is TGTGCCAGCAGCTTAGTCGGGACTAGCGGGAGAGGCACAGATACGCAGTATTTT. It specifies CASSLVGTSGRGTDTQYF. The chain employs TRBV7-2 and TRBJ2-3; 14 nucleotides match TRBD2. CDR3 length equals 18 residues. CDR1 is SGHTA, CDR2 FQGNSA, per germline. Trimming removed 1 base from V and 1 base from J; junction bases left unmatched: 4.

The rearrangement joins TRBV5-1 to TRBJ1-3, with D uncertain. This CDR3 is 14 amino acids long. Germline lookup yields CDR1 SGHRS and CDR2 YFSETQ. Trimming left V 4 bases short and J 0 bases short, with 8 bases between. CDR3 DNA sequence: TGCGCCAGCAGCATCGGGCACTCTGGAAACACCATATATTTT. The encoded protein is CASSIGHSGNTIYF.

The rearrangement joins TRBV27 to TRBJ2-7, with D perhaps matching TRBD2 (7 bases). With 2 bases removed from V and 1 base from J, the gap between germline ends came to 12 bases. The germline gives CDR1 MNHEY, CDR2 SMNVEV (reference sequence). This CDR3 has 15 amino acids. The CDR3 here is CASSLRGGVSYEQYF. Written as DNA, the CDR3 is TGTGCCAGCAGTTTAAGGGGGGGCGTTTCCTACGAGCAGTACTTC.

This chain uses TRBV30 with TRBJ2-2; D is undetermined. The V gene's germline CDR1 is GTSNPN and CDR2 SVGIG (reference sequence). This CDR3 region has 13 residues. V shed 0 bases and J shed 9 bases, with 11 bases lying between them. This CDR3 reads CAWSVNFRRELFF. DNA for the CDR3: TGTGCCTGGAGTGTGAACTTTCGCAGGGAGCTGTTTTTT.

This chain joins TRBV19 and TRBJ1-5; tentative D call: TRBD1 (5 bases). The CDR3 is 17 residues long. Trimming removed 3 bases from V and 0 bases from J, with 15 bases in between. Looked up from germline, CDR1 is LNHDA and CDR2 is SQIVND (reference sequence). As DNA, the CDR3 is TGTGCCAGTAGTATCGACAGCGTACTTTATAGCAATCAGCCCCAGCATTTT. Translation: CASSIDSVLYSNQPQHF.

The chain couples TRBV9 to TRBJ2-5, with D perhaps matching TRBD1 or TRBD2 (5 bases each). CDR1 is SGDLS and CDR2 is YYNGEE in the germline V gene. Trimming cost V 2 bases and J 5 bases, with 13 bases left between them. The CDR3 is 14 residues long. The DNA of the CDR3 is TGTGCCAGCAGCGTGGGGCCTAGCCGGGAGACCCAGTACTTC. Translation: CASSVGPSRETQYF.

This chain uses TRBV6-5 with TRBJ2-1; 11 positions agree with TRBD2. V shed 6 bases, J shed 6 bases, and the junction held 7 bases outside the gene matches. Germline loops: CDR1 MNHEY, CDR2 SVGAGI. CDR3 length: 15 amino acids. CDR3 residues: CASRPGLAGINEQFF. For the CDR3, the DNA is TGTGCCAGCAGACCTGGACTAGCGGGCATCAATGAGCAGTTCTTC.

Notes on this clone: One end of the junction does not line up with germline, which may come from a read error. V is TRBV18 and J is TRBJ1-4, with no clear D. The length of the CDR3 is 11 residues. From germline, CDR1 is KGHSH and CDR2 LQKENI. CDR3 bases: TGTGCCAGCTCAACAAATGAAAAACTGTTTTTT. It is translated as CASSTNEKLFF.

The chain uses TRBV6-5 and TRBJ1-2, with 7 bases that match TRBD1. The junction had 9 bases not matched to a gene; V was cut back by 6 bases and J by 2 bases. This CDR3 has 15 amino acids. The germline V gene encodes CDR1 MNHEY and CDR2 SVGAGI. The CDR3 sequence: CASSLGSQGNYGYTF. The CDR3 DNA sequence: TGTGCCAGCAGCCTTGGATCACAGGGGAACTATGGCTACACCTTC.

V gene TRBV30 combines with J gene TRBJ1-4; the D gene is possibly TRBD1 (6 bases). This CDR3 region has 13 residues. CDR1 GTSNPN and CDR2 SVGIG come from the germline V gene (reference sequence). The V end was cut by 2 bases, the J end by 7 bases, with 11 bases between. The CDR3 nucleotides are TGTGCCTGGAGTAAAGGGGGTCTTGAAAAACTGTTTTTT. Translated: CAWSKGGLEKLFF. The whole variable domain, remainder taken from reference TRBV30 and TRBJ1-4, is SQTIHQWPATLVQPVGSPLSLECTVEGTSNPNLYWYRQAAGRGLQLLFYSVGIGQISSEVPQNLSASRPQDRQFILSSKKLLLSDSGFYLCAWSKGGLEKLFFGSGTQLSVL.

By share, this clone counts as large. The chain employs TRBV5-6 and TRBJ1-3; no definite D call. The CDR3 contains 12 residues. V was cut by 1 base and J by 5 bases, with 4 bases left in between. Per the germline V gene, CDR1 is SGHDT and CDR2 is YYEEEE. CDR3 sequence reads: CASSLIRNTIYF. The CDR3, as DNA: TGTGCCAGCAGCTTGATAAGAAACACCATATATTTT.

The chain links TRBV5-1 to TRBJ2-7, with unresolved D. The CDR3 covers 14 residues. The germline gives CDR1 SGHRS, CDR2 YFSETQ. Trimming removed 7 bases at V and 7 bases at J, with 21 bases between. The CDR3 sequence: CASADSPGPWEQYF. CDR3 nucleotide sequence: TGCGCCAGCGCGGATTCACCCGGCCCTTGGGAGCAGTACTTC.

This rearrangement joins TRBV18 to TRBJ1-5, with a weak D call TRBD1 (5 bases). V dropped 3 bases and J dropped 5 bases, with 11 bases sitting between them. CDR3 length: 14 amino acids. Germline V CDR1 and CDR2: KGHSH, LQKENI. The CDR3 nucleotides read TGTGCCAGCTCACCGGGGACTGCAGATCAGCCCCAGCATTTT. Residues: CASSPGTADQPQHF.

The chain is built from TRBV19 and TRBJ2-3; 8 bases align to TRBD2. The ends lost 2 bases at V and 4 bases at J; junction bases unmatched: 11. CDR1 is LNHDA, CDR2 SQIVND, per germline (reference sequence). The CDR3 has 17 amino acids. CDR3 bases: TGTGCCAGTAGTATAAGAGGGGTAGCGGGAATCGCAGATACGCAGTATTTT. Protein sequence: CASSIRGVAGIADTQYF.

This clone was seen many times. The chain recombines TRBV27 with TRBJ1-5; D unresolved. Germline V gene lookup returns CDR1 MNHEY and CDR2 SMNVEV (reference sequence). Trimming pared 0 bases from V and 5 bases from J, leaving 5 bases between. CDR3 size: 13 residues. For the CDR3, the DNA is TGTGCCAGCAGTTTATCAGGGTATCAGCCCCAGCATTTT. It is translated as CASSLSGYQPQHF.

This chain uses TRBV9 with TRBJ2-7; perhaps TRBD1 as D (6 bases). Germline assignment: CDR1 SGDLS and CDR2 YYNGEE. The CDR3 spans 14 residues. Trimming cost V 4 bases and J 7 bases, with 18 bases left between them. The CDR3 spells CASSPDSQYAEQYF. The CDR3 DNA sequence: TGTGCCAGCAGCCCGGACAGCCAATACGCGGAGCAGTACTTC. The full variable domain, completed using reference TRBV9 and TRBJ2-7, is DSGVTQTPKHLITATGQRVTLRCSPRSGDLSVYWYQQSLDQGLQFLIQYYNGEERAKGNILERFSAQQFPDLHSELNLSSLELGDSALYFCASSPDSQYAEQYFGPGTRLTVT.

The chain uses TRBV5-4 and TRBJ1-2, with D hard to call. CDR1 is SGHNT and CDR2 is YYREEE in the germline V gene (reference sequence). The CDR3 spans 15 residues. The V end lost 3 bases, the J end lost 2 bases, and 14 bases lay between the germline ends. As DNA, the CDR3 is TGTGCCAGCAGCTGGTTTTCGGCGGGAAACTATGGCTACACCTTC. Protein sequence: CASSWFSAGNYGYTF.

This clone came up a few times. This rearrangement joins TRBV28 to TRBJ1-5; a weak D match, TRBD1 (5 bases). The CDR3 is 14 amino acids. V shed 8 bases and J shed 2 bases, with 13 bases lying between them. The germline V gene encodes CDR1 MDHEN and CDR2 SYDVKM. For the CDR3, the DNA is TGTGCCAGCTTTCCGGGACCCCGCAATCAGCCCCAGCATTTT. It translates to CASFPGPRNQPQHF.

The V gene is TRBV12-5, the J gene TRBJ2-1; possible D gene TRBD2, 5 bases. Per germline, CDR1 LGHNT and CDR2 FRNRAP. V shed 3 bases and J shed 6 bases, with 12 bases lying between them. CDR3 length: 14 residues. CDR3 sequence reads: CASGFGLAPNEQFF. CDR3 in DNA: TGTGCTAGTGGTTTTGGTCTAGCCCCCAATGAGCAGTTCTTC. The variable domain in full, completed from reference TRBV12-5 and TRBJ2-1, reads DARVTQTPRHKVTEMGQEVTMRCQPILGHNTVFWYRQTMMQGLELLAYFRNRAPLDDSGMPKDRFSAEMPDATLATLKIQPSEPRDSAVYFCASGFGLAPNEQFFGPGTRLTVL.